The present TCR beta chain was sequenced within a study of cytomegalovirus exposure and HLA in healthy donors. Findings and limits, study-wide: Analysis performed later showed TCR beta chains linked to HLA being more clonally expanded than equally common others. One cluster of highly shared sequence variants probably arose as a sequencing artifact.

PCR primers comprised 60 Vbeta and 13 Jbeta primers. Produced via immunoSEQ multiplex PCR; TCRdb's table is partial and in-frame only. Altogether about 200,000 clones are present, more than 60% being singletons, with the ten largest covering about 1.7%. Comment on this clone: The target antigen is unknown.

Germline lookup yields CDR1 MDHEN and CDR2 SYDVKM. CDR3 length: 14 residues. V was pared by 7 bases and J by 1 base, with 7 bases of the junction left unmatched. The chain combines TRBV28 with TRBJ2-7; 7 bases agree with TRBD1. The sequencing sample was made of PBMCs. The sequence was obtained from a man between 50 and 59 years old in good health and CMV-seronegative. CDR3 nucleotide sequence: TGTGCCAGCACGTCAACCAGGGGGTCCTACGAGCAGTACTTC. This sequence encodes CASTSTRGSYEQYF. The variable domain in full, with the rest retrieved from reference TRBV28 and TRBJ2-7, is DVKVTQSSRYLVKRTGEKVFLECVQDMDHENMFWYRQDPGLGLRLIYFSYDVKMKEKGDIPEGYSVSREKKERFSLILESASTNQTSMYLCASTSTRGSYEQYFGPGTRLTVT.